Shown below are 31 T cell receptor beta chains from a single sample sequenced in a study of blood T cell repertoires in COVID-19. Some clones are missing from TCRdb's copy, which holds only in-frame ones; the method was immunoSEQ multiplex PCR. This sample has approximately 140,000 clones, with under 85% found just once. The sample consisted of peripheral blood. The source is a woman aged 80 or over in a cohort sampled during active or convalescent COVID-19.

This chain joins TRBV7-9 and TRBJ2-1; 8 nucleotides match TRBD1. The V segment lost 7 bases and the J segment 7 bases; nucleotides outside the gene matches: 9. From germline, CDR1 is SEHNR and CDR2 FQNEAQ (reference sequence). This CDR3 region has 14 residues. The CDR3 DNA reads as TGTGCCAGCACCCAATCACAGGGGGTGAATGAGCAGTTCTTC. Protein product: CASTQSQGVNEQFF.

The J gene is TRBJ1-6, the V gene TRBV19; D uncertain. Trimming took 2 bases from V and 6 from J, leaving 14 bases between them. This CDR3 region has 16 residues. The germline CDR1 and CDR2 sequences are LNHDA and SQIVND (reference sequence). The CDR3 here is CASSIISVLPNSPLHF. For the CDR3, the DNA is TGTGCCAGTAGTATAATATCGGTCTTACCTAATTCACCCCTCCACTTT. The full variable domain, in which reference TRBV19 and TRBJ1-6 provide the parts outside the CDR3, is DGGITQSPKYLFRKEGQNVTLSCEQNLNHDAMYWYRQDPGQGLRLIYYSQIVNDFQKGDIAEGYSVSREKKESFPLTVTSAQKNPTAFYLCASSIISVLPNSPLHFGNGTRLTVT.

This rearrangement joins TRBV2 to TRBJ2-2; D unresolved. The CDR3 totals 13 residues. CDR1 and CDR2 from the germline V gene are SNHLY and FYNNEI. The ends were cut back, 4 bases at V and 4 bases at J, with 7 bases in the middle. CDR3: CASSARLTGELFF. In DNA, the CDR3 is TGTGCCAGCAGTGCCCGTCTCACCGGGGAGCTGTTTTTT.

The chain couples TRBV30 to TRBJ1-2; possible D gene TRBD1, 5 bases. Germline CDR1 and CDR2: GTSNPN and SVGIG (reference sequence). V was trimmed by 3 bases and J by 7 bases, leaving 18 bases between them. The CDR3 is 14 amino acids. The CDR3 region has the DNA TGTGCCTGGAGGGCGGCGAGGACAAAGTCTGGCTACACCTTC. It specifies CAWRAARTKSGYTF.

V and J are TRBV3-1 (or the pseudogene TRBV3-2) and TRBJ2-3, with a weak D call TRBD2 (7 bases). CDR1 and CDR2 (germline): LGHDT, YNNKEL (reference sequence). The CDR3 is made up of 14 amino acids. V shed 5 bases and J shed 6 bases, with 15 bases lying between them. The CDR3 protein is CASSSRGAADTQYF. The CDR3 DNA follows: TGTGCCAGCAGCAGCCGGGGGGCGGCGGATACGCAGTATTTT.

The genes are TRBV5-1 and TRBJ2-2, with D perhaps TRBD1 (6 bases). Trimming took off 5 bases at V and 4 bases at J, with 9 bases between the two ends. The CDR3 is made up of 13 amino acids. Germline loops: CDR1 SGHRS, CDR2 YFSETQ. DNA for the CDR3: TGCGCCAGCAGAGACAGGACCACCGGGGAGCTGTTTTTT. This codes for CASRDRTTGELFF.

The chain employs TRBV5-1 and TRBJ2-1, with 11 positions matching TRBD2. The J segment lost 2 bases and the V segment lost 4 bases, leaving 8 bases of the junction unmatched. There are 17 residues in the CDR3. Germline V CDR1 and CDR2: SGHRS, YFSETQ. In DNA, the CDR3 is TGCGCCAGCAGCGCCCCGGGACTAGCGGAGGCCTACAATGAGCAGTTCTTC. It encodes CASSAPGLAEAYNEQFF. The full variable domain, in which reference TRBV5-1 and TRBJ2-1 provide the parts outside the CDR3, is KAGVTQTPRYLIKTRGQQVTLSCSPISGHRSVSWYQQTPGQGLQFLFEYFSETQRNKGNFPGRFSGRQFSNSRSEMNVSTLELGDSALYLCASSAPGLAEAYNEQFFGPGTRLTVL.

The chain is built from TRBV28 and TRBJ2-1, with 8 bases identical to TRBD2. Germline CDR1 MDHEN, CDR2 SYDVKM. Trimming cost V 4 bases and J 9 bases; bases outside gene matches: 8. The CDR3 covers 14 residues. The CDR3 DNA sequence: TGTGCCAGCAGTTCGGGGGGGAGGGACGGTGAGCAGTTCTTC. Amino acids: CASSSGGRDGEQFF.

The CDR3 nucleotides read TGTGCCAGAAGCTTATGTGTGAATCCGGCGGAGCAGTATTTT. It yields the protein CARSLCVNPAEQYF. The chain combines TRBV5-3 with TRBJ2-3; D is unresolved. TRBV5-3 is designated an ORF whose function remains uncertain. The CDR3 contains 14 residues. The germline V and J ends were trimmed by 2 bases and 11 bases, with 18 bases remaining between them.

This rearrangement joins TRBV21-1 to TRBJ2-3; the table calls TRBD2, which could not be checked here. TRBV21-1 is listed as a pseudogene. The CDR3 spans 13 residues. The CDR3 region is CASGGSFTDTQYF. DNA for the CDR3: TGTGCCAGCGGAGGGTCCTTCACAGATACGCAGTATTTT.

The table lists this clone with a count of one. The chain recombines TRBV7-3 with TRBJ2-2; D call uncertain. This CDR3 region has 16 residues. The V gene's germline CDR1 is SGHTA and CDR2 FQGTGA. The V and J ends lost 2 bases and 0 bases respectively, with 10 bases between them. CDR3 amino acids: CASSLAPTTNTGELFF. CDR3 bases: TGTGCCAGCAGCTTAGCGCCTACGACGAACACCGGGGAGCTGTTTTTT.

The J gene is TRBJ2-2, the V gene TRBV7-9; 8 bases fit TRBD1. With V trimmed by 7 bases and J by 6 bases, 10 bases remained unmatched. Germline loops: CDR1 SEHNR, CDR2 FQNEAQ (reference sequence). The CDR3 runs 15 residues. This CDR3 is CASTIGQGLAGELFF. The DNA for the CDR3 is TGTGCCAGCACCATCGGACAGGGATTAGCCGGGGAGCTGTTTTTT.

V gene TRBV9 combines with J gene TRBJ1-2, with 7 bases that match TRBD1. Germline CDR1 SGDLS, CDR2 YYNGEE. The CDR3 loop spans 15 amino acids. J gave up 8 bases and V 3 bases, and 13 bases lay outside the gene matches. For the CDR3, the DNA is TGTGCCAGCAGCGAAAGTACAGGGGTCTGGGGAGGCTACACCTTC. Translation gives CASSESTGVWGGYTF.

This clone has more than one count but fewer than ten. The identical CDR3 is also encoded by other nucleotide sequences in the sample. The rearrangement uses TRBV7-3 and TRBJ2-5; no reliable D call. In germline, CDR1 is SGHTA, CDR2 FQGTGA. The CDR3 has 13 residues. Trimming stripped 5 bases from V and 3 bases from J, with 10 bases between. CDR3 region: CASSPLAEETQYF. DNA for the CDR3: TGTGCCAGCAGCCCACTGGCGGAAGAGACCCAGTACTTC.

The chain carries TRBV5-1 and TRBJ1-3; possibly TRBD1 for D (6 bases). The CDR3 spans 14 residues. Trimming removed 8 bases from V and 1 base from J, with 13 bases in between. Per the germline V gene, CDR1 is SGHRS and CDR2 is YFSETQ. The CDR3 region is CARTIRGSGNTIYF. The CDR3 DNA sequence: TGCGCCAGAACTATAAGGGGGTCTGGAAACACCATATATTTT. The full variable domain, its missing parts supplied by reference TRBV5-1 and TRBJ1-3, is KAGVTQTPRYLIKTRGQQVTLSCSPISGHRSVSWYQQTPGQGLQFLFEYFSETQRNKGNFPGRFSGRQFSNSRSEMNVSTLELGDSALYLCARTIRGSGNTIYFGEGSWLTVV.

This chain links TRBV7-3 with TRBJ2-2; D remains unclear. Per germline, CDR1 SGHTA and CDR2 FQGTGA. V dropped 2 bases and J dropped 2 bases, with 6 bases sitting between them. This CDR3 has 14 amino acids. CDR3 bases: TGTGCCAGCAGCTTACAAAGCAACACCGGGGAGCTGTTTTTT. Encoded protein: CASSLQSNTGELFF.

The CDR3 is CASSEGGGRNTQYF. The CDR3 bases are TGTGCCAGCAGCGAGGGCGGGGGGCGTAATACGCAGTATTTT. This chain joins TRBV9 and TRBJ2-3; 8 bases are a match to TRBD2. Germline lookup yields CDR1 SGDLS and CDR2 YYNGEE. This CDR3 is built from 14 residues. The ends lost 3 bases at V and 7 bases at J; junction bases unmatched: 7.

V gene TRBV3-1 (or the pseudogene TRBV3-2) combines with J gene TRBJ2-3; 9 bases are shared with TRBD2. The V and J ends lost 2 bases and 9 bases, in that order; junction bases with no gene match: 3. Germline V gene sequence: CDR1 LGHDT, CDR2 YNNKEL (reference sequence). CDR3 length: 13 residues. CDR3 in DNA: TGTGCCAGCAGCCAATGGCGGGGGGGCACGCAGTATTTT. Protein sequence: CASSQWRGGTQYF.

This clone was recorded a few times. CDR3: CASSAGAGGGQPQHF. In DNA form, the CDR3 reads TGTGCCAGCAGTGCGGGGGCAGGGGGCGGTCAGCCCCAGCATTTT. The chain links TRBV2 to TRBJ1-5; the match to TRBD1 covers 8 bases. CDR3 length equals 15 residues. V lost 4 bases and J lost 6; bases outside the gene matches: 8. The V gene's germline CDR1 is SNHLY and CDR2 FYNNEI.

The V gene is TRBV23-1, the J gene TRBJ2-7; 7 positions match TRBD2. TRBV23-1 is filed as an ORF, its function uncertain. The CDR3 contains 17 residues. Trimming took 6 bases from V and 4 from J; bases not matched to a gene: 18. The CDR3, as DNA: TGCGCCAGCAGCCGAATGGGCGTCGGGGGGAAGTCGTACGAGCAGTACGTC. Encoded protein: CASSRMGVGGKSYEQYV.

The chain has TRBV7-2 and TRBJ2-1, with 12 positions matching TRBD2. This CDR3 is 15 amino acids long. In germline, CDR1 is SGHTA, CDR2 FQGNSA. V dropped 0 bases and J dropped 10; count of bases not matched to a gene: 4. The CDR3: CASSLATSGGREQFF. CDR3 in DNA: TGTGCCAGCAGCTTAGCAACTAGCGGGGGGCGGGAGCAGTTCTTC. Together with reference TRBV7-2 and TRBJ2-1, the CDR3 gives the full variable domain: GAGVSQSPSNKVTEKGKDVELRCDPISGHTALYWYRQSLGQGLEFLIYFQGNSAPDKSGLPSDRFSAERTGGSVSTLTIQRTQQEDSAVYLCASSLATSGGREQFFGPGTRLTVL.

This clone was seen a few times. This chain joins TRBV6-5 and TRBJ2-2; perhaps TRBD1 as D (6 bases). The CDR3 length is 16 residues. Germline CDR1 MNHEY, CDR2 SVGAGI. The ends were cut back, 3 bases at V and 4 bases at J, with 15 bases in the middle. The CDR3: CASSYHRVGFTGELFF. The CDR3 bases are TGTGCCAGCAGTTATCACAGGGTGGGGTTCACCGGGGAGCTGTTTTTT.

This chain uses TRBV24-1 with TRBJ2-3; tentatively, D is TRBD2 (5 bases). With 1 base removed from V and 0 bases from J, the gap between germline ends came to 10 bases. The CDR3 loop spans 16 amino acids. Per the germline V gene, CDR1 is KGHDR and CDR2 is SFDVKD. CDR3 region: CATSDFGKNSTDTQYF. CDR3 nucleotide sequence: TGTGCCACCAGTGATTTCGGGAAAAATAGCACAGATACGCAGTATTTT.

The CDR3 protein is CASSPTRGLAGGTGELFF. CDR3 in DNA: TGTGCCAGCAGTCCCACCCGAGGACTAGCGGGGGGCACCGGGGAGCTGTTTTTT. V gene TRBV6-2 or TRBV6-3 combines with J gene TRBJ2-2; 14 nucleotides align to TRBD2. The germline CDR1 and CDR2 sequences are MNHEY and SVGEGT. The CDR3 contains 18 residues. V dropped 5 bases and J dropped 4; count of bases not matched to a gene: 9.

The chain couples TRBV7-2 to TRBJ2-1, with TRBD1 identical over 7 bases. This CDR3 contains 15 residues. CDR1 is SGHTA, CDR2 FQGNSA, per germline. V lost 1 base, J lost 2 bases, and 2 bases stayed unmatched. CDR3 bases: TGTGCCAGCAGCTTAGAGGGGGCGGCCTACAATGAGCAGTTCTTC. It is translated as CASSLEGAAYNEQFF. The variable domain in full, with the rest retrieved from reference TRBV7-2 and TRBJ2-1, is GAGVSQSPSNKVTEKGKDVELRCDPISGHTALYWYRQSLGQGLEFLIYFQGNSAPDKSGLPSDRFSAERTGGSVSTLTIQRTQQEDSAVYLCASSLEGAAYNEQFFGPGTRLTVL.

The chain has TRBV5-1 and TRBJ2-7; 8 nucleotides line up with TRBD1. The CDR3 sequence is 15 residues long. From germline, CDR1 is SGHRS and CDR2 YFSETQ. Germline trimming cut 4 bases from V and 6 bases from J; bases unmatched to any gene: 12. CDR3 loop: CASSADRVTGGEQYF. As DNA, the CDR3 is TGCGCCAGCAGCGCGGACAGGGTTACAGGGGGCGAGCAGTACTTC.

The chain links TRBV7-2 to TRBJ1-3; D not resolved. CDR1 is SGHTA and CDR2 is FQGNSA in the germline V gene. The CDR3 extends over 15 amino acids. Trimming took off 0 bases at V and 4 bases at J, with 10 bases between the two ends. Here the CDR3 DNA reads TGTGCCAGCAGCTTAGCGCAGGCGTCCGGAAACACCATATATTTT. Translated, it gives CASSLAQASGNTIYF.

The CDR3 spells CASSFITSGANVLTF. CDR3 in DNA: TGTGCCAGCAGCTTTATAACTTCTGGGGCCAACGTCCTGACTTTC. V usage is TRBV7-3 and J usage is TRBJ2-6; D not certain. The V end was cut by 3 bases, the J end by 1 base, with 7 bases between. Germline V CDR1 and CDR2: SGHTA, FQGTGA. The CDR3 is 15 amino acids.

The V gene is TRBV5-6, the J gene TRBJ1-2; possibly TRBD1 for D (5 bases). There are 15 residues in the CDR3. The germline CDR1 and CDR2 sequences are SGHDT and YYEEEE. V was pared by 0 bases and J by 7 bases, with 16 bases between. CDR3 coding DNA: TGTGCCAGCAGCTTGGCCCCAGGGAGGCTACGTGGCTACACCTTC. It encodes CASSLAPGRLRGYTF. Looking up the rest from reference TRBV5-6 and TRBJ1-2 gives the full variable domain: DAGVTQSPTHLIKTRGQQVTLRCSPKSGHDTVSWYQQALGQGPQFIFQYYEEEERQRGNFPDRFSGHQFPNYSSELNVNALLLGDSALYLCASSLAPGRLRGYTFGSGTRLTVV.

The rearrangement uses TRBV9 and TRBJ2-5; the D gene is possibly TRBD1 (6 bases). This CDR3 comprises 15 residues. The V gene lost 4 bases and the J gene lost 5 bases, with 18 bases spanning the gap. Germline CDR1 and CDR2: SGDLS and YYNGEE. The CDR3 reads CASSSRQAPGETQYF. The CDR3 bases are TGTGCCAGCAGCAGCCGACAGGCCCCTGGGGAGACCCAGTACTTC.

In its sample, this clone was seen once. J is TRBJ1-2 and V is TRBV5-4; 10 positions agree with TRBD1. The V segment lost 3 bases and the J segment 5 bases; nucleotides outside the gene matches: 4. This CDR3 is built from 14 residues. Looked up from germline, CDR1 is SGHNT and CDR2 is YYREEE (reference sequence). This CDR3 is CASSSTGGDYGYTF. CDR3 DNA: TGTGCCAGCAGCTCGACAGGGGGCGATTATGGCTACACCTTC. The full variable domain, completed using reference TRBV5-4 and TRBJ1-2, is ETGVTQSPTHLIKTRGQQVTLRCSSQSGHNTVSWYQQALGQGPQFIFQYYREEENGRGNFPPRFSGLQFPNYSSELNVNALELDDSALYLCASSSTGGDYGYTFGSGTRLTVV.